This TCR beta chain was found in a study of control samples from healthy donors and cancer patients. Sequenced by immunoSEQ multiplex PCR; TCRdb stores in-frame clones only, minus some. The sample shows 80,000 to 100,000 clones, 80% to 95% of them seen only once. Looked up from germline, CDR1 is SGHRS and CDR2 is YFSETQ. The V end lost 4 bases, the J end lost 4 bases, and 17 bases lay between the germline ends. CDR3 size: 15 residues. Sample: blood. The chain carries TRBV5-1 and TRBJ1-1, with a tentative D call TRBD1 (5 bases). The sequence came from a human donor in good health. The donor label of this sample is uncertain. The CDR3 sequence is CASSVDTQGGTEAFF. The CDR3 DNA sequence: TGCGCCAGCAGCGTAGATACCCAGGGTGGCACTGAAGCTTTCTTT.